The T cell receptor (beta chain) under discussion was sequenced for a study of shared clonotypes between healthy human individuals. Study at large: Donors had three CD4 naive, three CD4 memory, two CD8 naive and one CD8 memory plate apiece.

Partitioning of CD4+ cells yielded a CD45RA+ naive subset and a CD45RA-negative memory subset. Between the trimmed V and J ends, which lost 3 bases and 5 bases, there was a span of 5 bases. Germline V gene data show CDR1 as MNHNS and CDR2 as SASEGT. This CDR3 contains 11 residues. The assay was run at deep level. Libraries were prepared by immunoSEQ multiplex PCR; TCRdb keeps only in-frame clonotypes and omits some of them. The sample contains 600,000 to 700,000 clones, 60% to 75% of which appear only once. This clone was detected only a few times. The same CDR3 is also encoded by other DNA sequences in this sample.

The sequence came from a woman in her 30s in good health. The sample taken for sequencing was memory CD4+ T cells sorted from blood. Subset of the sample: CD45RA-negative fraction. The chain recombines TRBV6-1 with TRBJ2-7; D not certain. This CDR3 reads CASSEVNEQYF. In nucleotides, the CDR3 is TGTGCCAGCAGTGAGGTGAACGAGCAGTACTTC.